The T cell receptor beta chain described here comes from a study of OX40 agonist ivuxolimab in advanced cancers. Study details: The treatment was a fully human IgG2 OX40 agonist, ivuxolimab. Two cutaneous melanoma patients and one hepatocellular carcinoma patient, three in all, had partial responses.

General observations from the study: Partly responding patients at 0.1-3.0 mg/kg showed some of the smallest clonal expansion. Fewer expanded clones were found on average in CD4+ than in CD8+ T cells.

With respect to this clone: Its antigen remains unidentified.

Here immunoSEQ multiplex PCR was the method, and the copy in TCRdb shows in-frame clones only, minus some. The data hold tens of thousands of clones, with 84% observed a single time. The receptor was derived from an adult with an advanced solid tumor such as melanoma, head and neck, liver or kidney cancer. The source was CD4+ or CD8+ T cells sorted from blood, collected in a trial of the OX40 agonist ivuxolimab.

Written as DNA, the CDR3 is TGTGCCACCAGCAGAGATAGTCCAGGAGGAAACTACGAGCAGTACTTC. This translates into CATSRDSPGGNYEQYF. The rearrangement uses TRBV15 and TRBJ2-7; D is possibly TRBD2 (5 bases). The CDR3 consists of 16 residues. V lost 0 bases and J 3 bases, leaving 15 bases between the germline ends. Germline V CDR1 and CDR2: LNHNV, YYDKDF (reference sequence).